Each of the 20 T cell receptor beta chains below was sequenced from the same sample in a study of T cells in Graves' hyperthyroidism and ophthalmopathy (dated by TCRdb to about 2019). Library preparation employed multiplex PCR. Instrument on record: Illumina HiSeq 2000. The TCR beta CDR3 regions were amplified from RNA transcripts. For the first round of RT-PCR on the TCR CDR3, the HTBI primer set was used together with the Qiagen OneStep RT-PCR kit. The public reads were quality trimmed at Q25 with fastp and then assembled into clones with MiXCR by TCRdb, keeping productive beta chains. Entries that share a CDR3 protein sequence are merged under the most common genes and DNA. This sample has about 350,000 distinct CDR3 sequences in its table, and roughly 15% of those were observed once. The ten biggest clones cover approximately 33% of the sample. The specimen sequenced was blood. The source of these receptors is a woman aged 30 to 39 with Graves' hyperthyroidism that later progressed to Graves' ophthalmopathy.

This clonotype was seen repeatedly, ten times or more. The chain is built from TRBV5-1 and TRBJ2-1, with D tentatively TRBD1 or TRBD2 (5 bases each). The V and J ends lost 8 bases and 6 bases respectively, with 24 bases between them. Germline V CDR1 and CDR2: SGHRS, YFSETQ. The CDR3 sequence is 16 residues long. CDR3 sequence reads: CASSRLIASTGNEQFF. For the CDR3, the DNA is TGCGCCAGTTCTCGATTAATAGCGTCAACAGGCAATGAGCAGTTCTTC.

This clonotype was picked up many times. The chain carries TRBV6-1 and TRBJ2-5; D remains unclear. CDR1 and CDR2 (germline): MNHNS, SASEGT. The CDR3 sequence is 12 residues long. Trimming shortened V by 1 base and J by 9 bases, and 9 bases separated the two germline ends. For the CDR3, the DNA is TGTGCCAGCAGTGAAGGGATTGGCGCCCAGTACTTC. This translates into CASSEGIGAQYF.

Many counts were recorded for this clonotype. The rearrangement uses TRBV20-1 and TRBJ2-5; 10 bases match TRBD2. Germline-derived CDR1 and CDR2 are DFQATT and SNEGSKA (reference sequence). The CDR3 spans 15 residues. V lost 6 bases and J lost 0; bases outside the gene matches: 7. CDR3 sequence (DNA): TGCAGTGCCGAAGGGACTAGCGAATACCAAGAGACCCAGTACTTC. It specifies CSAEGTSEYQETQYF.

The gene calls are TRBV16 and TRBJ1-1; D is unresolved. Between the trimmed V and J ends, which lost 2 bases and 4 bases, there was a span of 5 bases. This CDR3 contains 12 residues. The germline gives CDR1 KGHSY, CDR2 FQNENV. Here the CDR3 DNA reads TGTGCCAGCAGCCAAACGACCACTGAAGCTTTCTTT. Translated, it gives CASSQTTTEAFF.

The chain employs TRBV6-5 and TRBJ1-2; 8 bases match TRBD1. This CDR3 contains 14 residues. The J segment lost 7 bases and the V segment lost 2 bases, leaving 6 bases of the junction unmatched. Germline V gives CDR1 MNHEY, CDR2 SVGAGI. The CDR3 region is CASSYPGDRGGYTF. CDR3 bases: TGTGCCAGCAGTTACCCGGGCGACAGGGGTGGCTACACCTTC.

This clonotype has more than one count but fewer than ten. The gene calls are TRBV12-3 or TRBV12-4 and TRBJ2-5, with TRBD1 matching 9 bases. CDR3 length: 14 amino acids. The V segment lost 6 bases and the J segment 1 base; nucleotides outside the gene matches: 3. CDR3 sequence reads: CASRQGQGQETQYF. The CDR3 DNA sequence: TGTGCCAGCAGACAGGGACAGGGCCAAGAGACCCAGTACTTC.

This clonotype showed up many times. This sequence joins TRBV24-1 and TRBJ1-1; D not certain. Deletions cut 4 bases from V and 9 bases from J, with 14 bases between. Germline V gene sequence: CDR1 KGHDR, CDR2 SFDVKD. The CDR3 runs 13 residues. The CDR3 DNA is TGTGCCACCAGTGACCCTTTATCGACCCAAGCTTTCTTT. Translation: CATSDPLSTQAFF.

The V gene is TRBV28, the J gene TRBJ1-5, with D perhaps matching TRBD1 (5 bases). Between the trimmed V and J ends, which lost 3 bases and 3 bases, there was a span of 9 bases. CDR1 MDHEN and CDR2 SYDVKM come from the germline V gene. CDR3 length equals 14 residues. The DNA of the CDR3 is TGTGCCAGCAGTTTCACCGGGGCCAATCAGCCCCAGCATTTT. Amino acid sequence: CASSFTGANQPQHF.

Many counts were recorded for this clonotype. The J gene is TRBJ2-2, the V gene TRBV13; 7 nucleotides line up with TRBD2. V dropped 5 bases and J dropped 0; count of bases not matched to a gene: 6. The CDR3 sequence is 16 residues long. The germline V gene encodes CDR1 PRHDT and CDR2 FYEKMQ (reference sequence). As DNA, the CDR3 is TGTGCCAGCAGCCTTCAAGCGGGAACGAACACCGGGGAGCTGTTTTTT. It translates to CASSLQAGTNTGELFF.

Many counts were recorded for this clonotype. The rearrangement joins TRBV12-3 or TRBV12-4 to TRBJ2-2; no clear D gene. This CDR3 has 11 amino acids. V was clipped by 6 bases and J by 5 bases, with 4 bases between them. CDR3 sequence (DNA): TGTGCCAGCAGGATTACCGGGGAGCTGTTTTTT. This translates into CASRITGELFF.

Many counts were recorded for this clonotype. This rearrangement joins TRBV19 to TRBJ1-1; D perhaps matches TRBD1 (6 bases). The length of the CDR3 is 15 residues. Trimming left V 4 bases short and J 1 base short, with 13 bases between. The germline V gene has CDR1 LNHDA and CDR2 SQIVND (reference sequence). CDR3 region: CASSRGGDRNTEAFF. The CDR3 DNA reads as TGTGCCAGTAGTAGAGGGGGTGACAGGAACACTGAAGCTTTCTTT.

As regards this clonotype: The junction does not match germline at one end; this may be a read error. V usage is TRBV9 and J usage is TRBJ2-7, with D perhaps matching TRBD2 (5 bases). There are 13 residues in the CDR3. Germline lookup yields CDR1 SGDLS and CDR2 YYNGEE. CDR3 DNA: TGCGCCAGCGGCTTGTCCAGTAGTTACGAGCAGTACTTC. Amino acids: CASGLSSSYEQYF.

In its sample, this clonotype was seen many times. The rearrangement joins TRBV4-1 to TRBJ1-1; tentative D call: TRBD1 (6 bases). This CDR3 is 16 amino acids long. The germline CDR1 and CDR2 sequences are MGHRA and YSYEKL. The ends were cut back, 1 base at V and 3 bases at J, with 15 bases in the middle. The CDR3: CASSQVTGSWDTEAFF. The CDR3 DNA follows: TGCGCCAGCAGCCAAGTAACAGGGTCGTGGGACACTGAAGCTTTCTTT.

CDR3: CASSLVEAAPSPQHF. The CDR3 DNA sequence: TGTGCCAGCAGCTTAGTGGAGGCAGCCCCTTCGCCCCAGCATTTT. The chain carries TRBV7-2 and TRBJ1-5; no firm D call. CDR3 size: 15 residues. V was trimmed by 1 base and J by 9 bases, leaving 16 bases between them. Germline CDR1 SGHTA, CDR2 FQGNSA. Combining the CDR3 with reference TRBV7-2 and TRBJ1-5 gives the whole variable domain GAGVSQSPSNKVTEKGKDVELRCDPISGHTALYWYRQSLGQGLEFLIYFQGNSAPDKSGLPSDRFSAERTGGSVSTLTIQRTQQEDSAVYLCASSLVEAAPSPQHFGDGTRLSIL.

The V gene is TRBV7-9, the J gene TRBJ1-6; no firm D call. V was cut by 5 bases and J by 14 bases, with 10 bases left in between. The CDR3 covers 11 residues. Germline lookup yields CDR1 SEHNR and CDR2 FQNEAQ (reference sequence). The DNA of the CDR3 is TGTGCCAGCAGCATGGAGAGTTCCCTCCACTTT. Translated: CASSMESSLHF.

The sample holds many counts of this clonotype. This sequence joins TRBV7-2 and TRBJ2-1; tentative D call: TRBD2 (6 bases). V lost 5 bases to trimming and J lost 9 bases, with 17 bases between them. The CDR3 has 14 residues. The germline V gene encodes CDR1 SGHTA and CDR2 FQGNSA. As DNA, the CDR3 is TGTGCCAGCAGCGCACAAAATCTAGCGCCTGAGCAGTTCTTC. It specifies CASSAQNLAPEQFF.

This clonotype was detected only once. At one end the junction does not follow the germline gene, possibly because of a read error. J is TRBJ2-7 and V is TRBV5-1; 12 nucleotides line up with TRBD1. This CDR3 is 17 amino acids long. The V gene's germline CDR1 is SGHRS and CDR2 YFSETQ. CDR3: CAGSLGDRGRSPSEQYF. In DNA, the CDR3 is TGCGCCGGCAGCTTGGGGGACAGGGGGCGAAGCCCTTCCGAGCAGTACTTC. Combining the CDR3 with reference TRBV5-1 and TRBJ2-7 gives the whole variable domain KAGVTQTPRYLIKTRGQQVTLSCSPISGHRSVSWYQQTPGQGLQFLFEYFSETQRNKGNFPGRFSGRQFSNSRSEMNVSTLELGDSALYLCAGSLGDRGRSPSEQYFGPGTRLTVT.

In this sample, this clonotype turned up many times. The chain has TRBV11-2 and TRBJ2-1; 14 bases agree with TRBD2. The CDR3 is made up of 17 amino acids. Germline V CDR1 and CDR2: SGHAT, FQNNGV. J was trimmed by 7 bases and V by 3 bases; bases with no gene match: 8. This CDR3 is CASSFRLAGGPRNEQFF. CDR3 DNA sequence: TGTGCCAGCAGCTTTAGACTAGCGGGAGGGCCGCGGAATGAGCAGTTCTTC.

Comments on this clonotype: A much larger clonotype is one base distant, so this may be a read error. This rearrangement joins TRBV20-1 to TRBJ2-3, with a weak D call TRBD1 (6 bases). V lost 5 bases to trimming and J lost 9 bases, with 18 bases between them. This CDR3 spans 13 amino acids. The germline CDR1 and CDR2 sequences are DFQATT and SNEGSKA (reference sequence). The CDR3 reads CSARPGPQGTQYF. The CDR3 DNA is TGCAGTGCTCGACCGGGACCGCAGGGGACGCAGTATTTT.

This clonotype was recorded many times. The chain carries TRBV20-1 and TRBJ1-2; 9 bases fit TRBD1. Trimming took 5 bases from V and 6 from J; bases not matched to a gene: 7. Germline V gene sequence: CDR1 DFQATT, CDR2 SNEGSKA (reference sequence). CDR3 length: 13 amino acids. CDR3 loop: CSAQGQGPDGYTF. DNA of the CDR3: TGCAGTGCTCAAGGACAGGGGCCAGATGGCTACACCTTC.